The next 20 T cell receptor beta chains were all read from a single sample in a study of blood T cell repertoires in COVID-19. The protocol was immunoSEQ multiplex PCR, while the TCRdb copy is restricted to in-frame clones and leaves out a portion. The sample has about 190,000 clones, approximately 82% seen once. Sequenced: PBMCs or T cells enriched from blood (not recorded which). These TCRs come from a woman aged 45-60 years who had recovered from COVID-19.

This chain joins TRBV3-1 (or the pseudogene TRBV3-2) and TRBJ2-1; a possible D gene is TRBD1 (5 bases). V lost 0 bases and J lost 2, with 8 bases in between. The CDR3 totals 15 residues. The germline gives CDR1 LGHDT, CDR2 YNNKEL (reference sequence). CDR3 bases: TGTGCCAGCAGCCAAGACGAGGACACCTACAATGAGCAGTTCTTC. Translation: CASSQDEDTYNEQFF.

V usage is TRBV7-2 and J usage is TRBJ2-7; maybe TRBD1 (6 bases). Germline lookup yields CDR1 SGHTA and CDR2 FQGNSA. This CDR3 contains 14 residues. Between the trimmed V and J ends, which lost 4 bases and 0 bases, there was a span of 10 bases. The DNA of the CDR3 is TGTGCCAGCAGCTCCCAGGGGAACTCCTACGAGCAGTACTTC. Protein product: CASSSQGNSYEQYF.

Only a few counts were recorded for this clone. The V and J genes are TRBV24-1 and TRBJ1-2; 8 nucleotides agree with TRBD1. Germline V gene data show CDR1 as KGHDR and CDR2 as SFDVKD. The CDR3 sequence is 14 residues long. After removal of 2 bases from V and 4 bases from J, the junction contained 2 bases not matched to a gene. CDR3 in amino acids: CATSDYRGSYGYTF. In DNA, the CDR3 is TGTGCCACCAGTGATTACAGGGGGAGCTATGGCTACACCTTC.

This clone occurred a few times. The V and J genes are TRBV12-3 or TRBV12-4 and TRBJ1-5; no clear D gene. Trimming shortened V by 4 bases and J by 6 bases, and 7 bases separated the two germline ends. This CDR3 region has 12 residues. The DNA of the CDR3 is TGTGCCAGCAGTTCCTACGGTCAGCCCCAGCATTTT. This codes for CASSSYGQPQHF.

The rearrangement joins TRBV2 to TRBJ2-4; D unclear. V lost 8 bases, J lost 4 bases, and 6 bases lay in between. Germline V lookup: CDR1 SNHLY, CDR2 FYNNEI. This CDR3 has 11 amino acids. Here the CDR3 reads CASSLKNIQYF. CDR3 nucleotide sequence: TGTGCCAGCTCTCTGAAAAACATTCAGTACTTC.

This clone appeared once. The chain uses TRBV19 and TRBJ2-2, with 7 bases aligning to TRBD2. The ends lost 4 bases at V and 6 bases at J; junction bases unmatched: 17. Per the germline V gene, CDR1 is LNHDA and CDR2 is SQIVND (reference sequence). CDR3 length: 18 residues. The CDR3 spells CASSTAGGTTHLAGELFF. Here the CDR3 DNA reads TGTGCCAGTAGTACGGCCGGGGGGACGACGCACCTCGCCGGGGAGCTGTTTTTT.

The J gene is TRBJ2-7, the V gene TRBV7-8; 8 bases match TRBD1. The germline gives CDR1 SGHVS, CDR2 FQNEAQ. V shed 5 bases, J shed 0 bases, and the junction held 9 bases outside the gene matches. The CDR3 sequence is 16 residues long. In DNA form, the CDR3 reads TGTGCCAGCAGCATTGGGGGGACAGGTTCCTCCTACGAGCAGTACTTC. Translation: CASSIGGTGSSYEQYF.

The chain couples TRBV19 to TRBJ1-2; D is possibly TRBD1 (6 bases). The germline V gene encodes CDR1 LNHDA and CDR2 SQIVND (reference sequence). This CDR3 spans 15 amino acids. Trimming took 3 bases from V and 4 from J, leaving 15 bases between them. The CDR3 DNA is TGTGCCAGTAGTATGCGCCGGGGGGCTATCTATGGCTACACCTTC. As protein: CASSMRRGAIYGYTF.

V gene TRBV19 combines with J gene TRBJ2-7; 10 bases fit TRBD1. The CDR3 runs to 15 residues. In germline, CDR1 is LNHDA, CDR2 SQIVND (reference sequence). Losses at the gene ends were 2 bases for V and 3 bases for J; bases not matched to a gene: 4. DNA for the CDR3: TGTGCCAGTAGTATATTTGGACAGGGGGTCTACGAGCAGTACTTC. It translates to CASSIFGQGVYEQYF. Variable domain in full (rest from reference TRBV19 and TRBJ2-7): DGGITQSPKYLFRKEGQNVTLSCEQNLNHDAMYWYRQDPGQGLRLIYYSQIVNDFQKGDIAEGYSVSREKKESFPLTVTSAQKNPTAFYLCASSIFGQGVYEQYFGPGTRLTVT.

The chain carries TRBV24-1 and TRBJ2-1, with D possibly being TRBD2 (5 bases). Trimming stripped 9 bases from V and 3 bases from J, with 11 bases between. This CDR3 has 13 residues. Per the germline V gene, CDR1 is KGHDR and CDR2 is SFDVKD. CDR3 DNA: TGTGCCACCCGCGGGTCACACTACAATGAGCAGTTCTTC. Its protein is CATRGSHYNEQFF.

DNA of the CDR3: TGTGCCAGCTCACCGAGGACTAGCCGCTGGGAGGGGCAGTTCTTC. Residues: CASSPRTSRWEGQFF. The chain links TRBV18 to TRBJ2-1; 8 nucleotides line up with TRBD2. V trimming: 3 bases; J trimming: 12 bases; junction bases outside the gene matches: 13. CDR1 KGHSH and CDR2 LQKENI come from the germline V gene. This CDR3 comprises 15 residues.

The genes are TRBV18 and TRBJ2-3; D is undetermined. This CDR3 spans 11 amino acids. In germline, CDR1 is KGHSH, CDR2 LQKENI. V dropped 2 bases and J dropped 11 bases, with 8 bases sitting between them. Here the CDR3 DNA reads TGTGCCAGCTCACCATCTTGGCTGCAGTATTTT. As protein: CASSPSWLQYF.

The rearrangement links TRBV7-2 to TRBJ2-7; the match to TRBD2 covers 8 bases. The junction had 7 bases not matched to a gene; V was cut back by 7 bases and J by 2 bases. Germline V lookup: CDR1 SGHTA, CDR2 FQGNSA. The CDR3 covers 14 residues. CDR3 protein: CASTLGAGAYEQYF. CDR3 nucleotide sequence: TGTGCCAGCACCCTGGGAGCGGGAGCCTACGAGCAGTACTTC.

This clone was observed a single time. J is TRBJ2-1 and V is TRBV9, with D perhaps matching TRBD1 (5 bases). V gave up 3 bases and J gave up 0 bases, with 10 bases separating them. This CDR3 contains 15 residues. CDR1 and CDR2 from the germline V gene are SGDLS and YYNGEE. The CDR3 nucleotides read TGTGCCAGCAGCGCACAGGACAACTCCTACAATGAGCAGTTCTTC. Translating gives CASSAQDNSYNEQFF.

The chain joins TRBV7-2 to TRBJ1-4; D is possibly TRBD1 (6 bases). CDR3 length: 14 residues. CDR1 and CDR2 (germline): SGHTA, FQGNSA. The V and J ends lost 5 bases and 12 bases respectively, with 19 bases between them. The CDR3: CASSPQSTGSELFF. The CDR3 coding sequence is TGTGCCAGCAGCCCCCAATCTACAGGGTCGGAACTGTTTTTT.

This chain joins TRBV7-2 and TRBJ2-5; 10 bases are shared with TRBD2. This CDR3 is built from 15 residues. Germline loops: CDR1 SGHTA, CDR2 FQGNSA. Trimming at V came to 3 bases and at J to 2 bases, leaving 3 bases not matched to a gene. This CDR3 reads CASSFRTSGQETQYF. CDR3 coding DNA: TGTGCCAGCAGCTTCCGGACTAGCGGTCAAGAGACCCAGTACTTC.

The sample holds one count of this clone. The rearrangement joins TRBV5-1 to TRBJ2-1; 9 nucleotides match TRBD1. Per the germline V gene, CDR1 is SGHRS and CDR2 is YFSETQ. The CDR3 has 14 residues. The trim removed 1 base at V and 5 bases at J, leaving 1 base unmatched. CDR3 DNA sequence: TGCGCCAGCAGCTTGAGGACAGGGGACAATGAGCAGTTCTTC. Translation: CASSLRTGDNEQFF.

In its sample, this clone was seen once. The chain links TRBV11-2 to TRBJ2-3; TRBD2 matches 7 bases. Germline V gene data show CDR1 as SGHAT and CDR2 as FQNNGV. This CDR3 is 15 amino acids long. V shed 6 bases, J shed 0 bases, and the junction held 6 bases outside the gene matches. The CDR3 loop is CASSRPSGSTDTQYF. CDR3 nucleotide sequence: TGTGCCAGCAGTAGGCCTAGCGGAAGCACAGATACGCAGTATTTT.

The CDR3 region is CASSLGVTGLNTEAFF. DNA of the CDR3: TGCGCCAGCAGCTTGGGAGTGACAGGCCTGAACACTGAAGCTTTCTTT. The chain carries TRBV5-1 and TRBJ1-1, with a tentative D call TRBD1 (6 bases). CDR1 is SGHRS and CDR2 is YFSETQ in the germline V gene. The CDR3 sequence is 16 residues long. Trimming took off 0 bases at V and 0 bases at J, with 12 bases between the two ends.

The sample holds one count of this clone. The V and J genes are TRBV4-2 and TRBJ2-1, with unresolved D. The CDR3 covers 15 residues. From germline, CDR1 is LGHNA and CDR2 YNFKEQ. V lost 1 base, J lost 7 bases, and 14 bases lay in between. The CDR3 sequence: CASSQGATAWNEQFF. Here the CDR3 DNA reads TGTGCCAGCAGCCAAGGTGCGACTGCCTGGAATGAGCAGTTCTTC.